This TCR beta chain was captured by sequencing in a study of blood T cell repertoires in COVID-19. Overall study: COVID-19 samples, acute and convalescent, were from the United States, Italy and Spain. T cells, B-cell-depleted T cells, or PBMCs supplied cDNA or gDNA.

Trimming cost V 6 bases and J 0 bases; bases outside gene matches: 3. The germline V gene encodes CDR1 KGHSH and CDR2 LQKENI. The CDR3 is made up of 15 amino acids. Per the original data handling: Amplification of reference gene primers provided the estimated nucleated cell counts. Generated by immunoSEQ multiplex PCR, the TCRdb table keeps only in-frame clones and is missing some. D and trimming come from the DNA, and the V and J calls and clone size come from that table. This table holds 250,000 to 300,000 clones, around 87% found once. This receptor was taken from a woman aged 45-65 years who had recovered from COVID-19. The chain employs TRBV18 and TRBJ2-3; 10 bases map to TRBD2. Input material: peripheral blood. The CDR3 reads CASSATSGSTDTQYF. CDR3 coding DNA: TGTGCCAGCTCGGCGACTAGCGGGAGCACAGATACGCAGTATTTT. Full variable domain (missing parts from reference TRBV18 and TRBJ2-3): NAGVMQNPRHLVRRRGQEARLRCSPMKGHSHVYWYRQLPEEGLKFMVYLQKENIIDESGMPKERFSAEFPKEGPSILRIQQVVRGDSAAYFCASSATSGSTDTQYFGPGTRLTVL.